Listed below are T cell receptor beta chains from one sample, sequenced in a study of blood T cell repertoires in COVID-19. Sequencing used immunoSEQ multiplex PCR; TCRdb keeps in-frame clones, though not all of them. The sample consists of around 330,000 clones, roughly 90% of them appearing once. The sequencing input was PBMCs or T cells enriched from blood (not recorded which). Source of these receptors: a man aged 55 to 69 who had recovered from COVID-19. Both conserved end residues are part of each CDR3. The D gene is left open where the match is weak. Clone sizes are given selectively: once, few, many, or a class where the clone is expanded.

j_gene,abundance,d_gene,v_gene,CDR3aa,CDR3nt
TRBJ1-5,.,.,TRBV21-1,CASSKTWSNQPQHF,TGTGCCAGCAGCAAGACTTGGAGCAATCAGCCCCAGCATTTT
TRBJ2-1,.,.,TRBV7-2,CASSRSSYNEQFF,TGTGCCAGCAGCCGTAGCTCCTACAATGAGCAGTTCTTC
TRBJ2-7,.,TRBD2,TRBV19,CASSIATSGSEQYF,TGTGCCAGTAGTATCGCGACTAGCGGGAGCGAGCAGTACTTC
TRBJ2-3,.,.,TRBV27,CASSWTGTDTQYF,TGTGCCAGCAGTTGGACAGGCACAGATACGCAGTATTTT
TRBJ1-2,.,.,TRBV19,CASSNEQSPSYYGYTF,TGTGCCAGTAGTAACGAACAGAGCCCCTCCTACTATGGCTACACCTTC
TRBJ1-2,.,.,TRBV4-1,CASSQDLMNYGYTF,TGCGCCAGCAGCCAAGATTTAATGAACTATGGCTACACCTTC
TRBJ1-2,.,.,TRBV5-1,CASSSDSPLYGYTF,TGCGCCAGCAGCTCCGACAGCCCCCTCTATGGCTACACCTTC
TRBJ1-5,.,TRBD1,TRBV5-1,CASSLALRQGSSLGGNQPQHF,TGCGCCAGCAGCTTGGCCTTGAGACAGGGGTCTAGTCTGGGTGGCAATCAGCCCCAGCATTTT
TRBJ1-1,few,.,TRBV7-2,CASSVTRADEAFF,TGTGCCAGCAGCGTAACCAGAGCGGACGAAGCTTTCTTT
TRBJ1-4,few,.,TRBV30,CAWSLWGGAATNEKLFF,TGTGCCTGGAGTCTTTGGGGAGGGGCAGCAACTAATGAAAAACTGTTTTTT
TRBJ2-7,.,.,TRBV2,CASRSFGREQYF,TGTGCCAGCAGGTCCTTCGGTCGCGAGCAGTACTTC
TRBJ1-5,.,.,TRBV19,CASSILASNQPQHF,TGTGCCAGTAGTATACTGGCTAGCAATCAGCCCCAGCATTTT
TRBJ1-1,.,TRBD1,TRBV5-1,CASSLEGQGTEAFF,TGCGCCAGCAGCTTGGAGGGACAGGGGACTGAAGCTTTCTTT
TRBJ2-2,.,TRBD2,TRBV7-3,CASSLTAGGATGELFF,TGTGCCAGCAGCTTAACGGCGGGGGGAGCCACCGGGGAGCTGTTTTTT
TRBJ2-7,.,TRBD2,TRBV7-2,CASSLLVGGLYEQYF,TGTGCCAGCAGCTTACTAGTGGGAGGGCTATACGAGCAGTACTTC
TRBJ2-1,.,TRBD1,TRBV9,CASSVAYGSLQGGQFF,TGTGCCAGCAGCGTAGCCTACGGTTCCCTACAGGGGGGGCAGTTCTTC
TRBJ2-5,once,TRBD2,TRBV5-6,CASSGLAGDKETQYF,TGTGCCAGCAGCGGACTAGCGGGAGATAAGGAGACCCAGTACTTC
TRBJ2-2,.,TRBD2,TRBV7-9,CASSSRGGLVLTGELFF,TGTGCCAGCAGCTCCCGGGGAGGGCTCGTTCTGACCGGGGAGCTGTTTTTT
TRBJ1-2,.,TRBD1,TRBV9,CASSPPGQQLYGYTF,TGTGCCAGCAGCCCACCGGGACAGCAGCTCTATGGCTACACCTTC
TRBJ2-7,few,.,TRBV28,CASSFTYGQYF,TGTGCCAGCAGTTTCACGTACGGGCAGTACTTC
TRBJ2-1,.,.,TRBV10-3,CAISGAGFEQFF,TGTGCCATCAGTGGGGCAGGGTTTGAGCAGTTCTTC
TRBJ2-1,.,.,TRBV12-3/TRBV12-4,CASSSRGIKFF,TGTGCCAGCAGTTCCAGAGGTATCAAGTTCTTC
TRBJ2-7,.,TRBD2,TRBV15,CATSRDMGGLGEQYF,TGTGCCACCAGCAGAGATATGGGGGGGTTGGGAGAGCAGTACTTC
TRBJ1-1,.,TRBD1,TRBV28,CASSLRDRVMNTEAFF,TGTGCCAGCAGTTTACGAGACAGGGTGATGAACACTGAAGCTTTCTTT
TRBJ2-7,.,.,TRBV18,CASSPQREGYEQYF,TGTGCCAGCTCACCTCAACGTGAGGGCTACGAGCAGTACTTC
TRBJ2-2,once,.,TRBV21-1,CASSTRTSGKGTGELFF,TGTGCCAGCAGCACTCGGACTAGCGGGAAGGGAACCGGGGAGCTGTTTTTT
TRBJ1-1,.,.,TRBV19,CASSISIDTEAFF,TGTGCCAGTAGTATCAGTATTGACACTGAAGCTTTCTTT
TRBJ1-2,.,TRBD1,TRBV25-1,CASRGFGTGAGYTF,TGTGCCAGCAGGGGATTCGGTACAGGGGCTGGCTACACCTTC
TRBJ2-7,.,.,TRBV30,CAWAYYRAPYEQYF,TGTGCCTGGGCCTACTACAGGGCCCCCTACGAGCAGTACTTC
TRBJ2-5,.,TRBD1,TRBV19,CASSRDRGLGETQYF,TGTGCCAGTAGTAGGGACAGGGGTTTAGGAGAGACCCAGTACTTC
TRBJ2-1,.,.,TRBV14,CASSQDLRLAPYNEQFF,TGTGCCAGCAGCCAAGATTTGCGGCTAGCGCCCTACAATGAGCAGTTCTTC
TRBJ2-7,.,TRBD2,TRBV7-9,CASSPGGGYEQYF,TGTGCCAGCAGCCCCGGGGGGGGCTACGAGCAGTACTTC
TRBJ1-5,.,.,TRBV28,CASRNLDQEGQPQHF,TGTGCCAGCAGAAACTTGGACCAGGAGGGTCAGCCCCAGCATTTT
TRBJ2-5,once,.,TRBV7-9,CASSSQRETQYF,TGTGCCAGCAGCTCACAGCGGGAGACCCAGTACTTC
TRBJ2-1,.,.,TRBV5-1,CASRVVGANEQFF,TGCGCCAGCAGGGTGGTAGGGGCTAATGAGCAGTTCTTC
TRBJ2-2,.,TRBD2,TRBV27,CASSPRLAGGTRANTGELFF,TGTGCCAGCAGTCCCCGACTAGCGGGTGGAACCCGTGCGAACACCGGGGAGCTGTTTTTT